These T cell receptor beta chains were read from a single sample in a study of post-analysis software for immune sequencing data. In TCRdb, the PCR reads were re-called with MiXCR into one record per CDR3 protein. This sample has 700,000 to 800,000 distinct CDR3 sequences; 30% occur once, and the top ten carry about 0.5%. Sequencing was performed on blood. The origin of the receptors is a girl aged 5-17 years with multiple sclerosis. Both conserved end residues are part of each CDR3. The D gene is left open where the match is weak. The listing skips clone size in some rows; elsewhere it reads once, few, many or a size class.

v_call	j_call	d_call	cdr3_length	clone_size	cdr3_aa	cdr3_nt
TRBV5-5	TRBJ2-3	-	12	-	CASMQGTDTQYF	TGTGCCAGCATGCAGGGCACAGATACGCAGTATTTT
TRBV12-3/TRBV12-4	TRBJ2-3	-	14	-	CASSLGSGQIHQYF	TGTGCCAGCAGTTTGGGTAGCGGACAAATCCACCAGTATTTT
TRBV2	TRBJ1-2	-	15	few	CASSEREGLSSGYTF	TGTGCCAGCAGTGAAAGGGAGGGGTTGTCTAGTGGCTACACCTTC
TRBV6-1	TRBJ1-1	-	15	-	CASSEFNSPTTEAFF	TGTGCCAGCAGTGAATTTAATTCACCGACCACTGAAGCTTTCTTT
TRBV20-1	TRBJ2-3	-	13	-	CSGRASGTDTQYF	TGCAGTGGTCGGGCTAGCGGCACAGATACGCAGTATTTT
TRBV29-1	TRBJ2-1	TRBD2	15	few	CSVGRRLAGHNEQFF	TGCAGCGTGGGAAGGAGGCTAGCGGGACACAATGAGCAGTTCTTC
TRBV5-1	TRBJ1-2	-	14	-	CASSSRGGFYGYTF	TGCGCCAGCAGCTCCAGAGGAGGCTTCTATGGCTACACCTTC
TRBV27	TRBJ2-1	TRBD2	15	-	CASSLSLAACDEQFF	TGTGCCAGCAGTTTATCGCTAGCGGCCTGCGATGAGCAGTTCTTC
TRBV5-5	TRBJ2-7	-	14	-	CASSRRDSYYEQYF	TGTGCCAGCAGCCGGAGGGACAGCTACTACGAGCAGTACTTC
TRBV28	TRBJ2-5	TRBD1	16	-	CASSPGTGSKRETQYF	TGTGCCAGCAGTCCCGGGACAGGATCGAAGAGAGAGACCCAGTACTTC